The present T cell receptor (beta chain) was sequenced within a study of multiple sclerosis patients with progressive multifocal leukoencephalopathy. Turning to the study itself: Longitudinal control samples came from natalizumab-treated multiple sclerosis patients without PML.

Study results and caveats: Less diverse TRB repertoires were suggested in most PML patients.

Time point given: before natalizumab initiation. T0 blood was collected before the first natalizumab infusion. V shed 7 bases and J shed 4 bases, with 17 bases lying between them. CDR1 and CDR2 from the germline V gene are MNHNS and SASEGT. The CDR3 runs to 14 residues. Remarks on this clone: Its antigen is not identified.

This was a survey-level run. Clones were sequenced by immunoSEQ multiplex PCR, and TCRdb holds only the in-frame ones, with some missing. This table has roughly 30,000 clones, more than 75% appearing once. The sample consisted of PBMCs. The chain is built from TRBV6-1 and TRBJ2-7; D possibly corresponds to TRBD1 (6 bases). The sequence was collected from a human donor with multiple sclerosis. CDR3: CASIFGTQFYEQYF. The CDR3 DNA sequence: TGTGCCAGCATATTCGGGACACAATTTTACGAGCAGTACTTC.